The T cell receptor beta chain described here comes from a study of glioma-infiltrating T cells after dendritic cell vaccination. On the study more broadly: Glioblastoma patients came from Phase I and II dendritic cell vaccination trials. Three intradermal dendritic cell vaccine injections were given every two weeks. General study results and limits: Estimated pretreatment TIL content predicted outcome after dendritic cell vaccination.

CDR1 and CDR2 (germline): SGHTA, FQGNSA. J was trimmed by 9 bases and V by 5 bases; bases with no gene match: 9. This CDR3 has 16 amino acids. Described time point: after dendritic cell vaccination, including at tumor progression/relapse. The data were produced by immunoSEQ multiplex PCR, yet TCRdb's version contains in-frame clones alone and is incomplete. There are about 65,000 clones in the sample; around nine tenths occur only once, and roughly 11% lies in the top ten. The count of this clone is one. Its antigen is not known. The source is a human donor with glioblastoma. This sample comprised blood, obtained after dendritic cell vaccination. The chain has TRBV7-2 and TRBJ2-1, with TRBD2 identical over 14 bases. The DNA for the CDR3 is TGTGCCAGCAGCCTCCAGACTAGCGGGGGGGTTGGTGAGCAGTTCTTC. This codes for CASSLQTSGGVGEQFF.